The 29 T cell receptor beta chains in this list originate from one sample, sequenced in a study of T cells of healthy individuals. TCRdb reprocessed the 5' RACE reads with MiXCR, giving one entry per CDR3 protein. The sample lists tens of thousands of distinct CDR3 sequences, around 5.1% seen once, with 7.5% to 9.5% in the top ten. These receptors were collected from a female donor in good health.

The rearrangement uses TRBV12-3 or TRBV12-4 and TRBJ2-1; 11 bases line up with TRBD2. The trim removed 7 bases at V and 5 bases at J, leaving 7 bases unmatched. There are 15 residues in the CDR3. CDR3 loop: CASTKTSGAHNEQFF. The CDR3 DNA sequence: TGTGCCAGCACCAAGACTAGCGGGGCCCACAATGAGCAGTTCTTC.

The sample holds many counts of this clonotype. V is TRBV19 and J is TRBJ1-2; 8 bases are shared with TRBD1. The CDR3 consists of 13 residues. The germline CDR1 and CDR2 sequences are LNHDA and SQIVND (reference sequence). Germline trimming cut 8 bases from V and 6 bases from J; bases unmatched to any gene: 8. CDR3 amino acids: CASSRTGLNGYTF. The CDR3 nucleotides are TGTGCCAGTTCAAGGACAGGGCTCAATGGCTACACCTTC.

The sample holds a few counts of this clonotype. The chain recombines TRBV5-4 with TRBJ2-3; TRBD2 agrees at 9 bases. CDR3 length equals 16 residues. CDR1 is SGHNT, CDR2 YYREEE, per germline (reference sequence). V was clipped by 5 bases and J by 5 bases; unmatched bases: 12. CDR3 sequence (DNA): TGTGCCAGCAGTACCGATAGCGGGAGCGAGGGAGATACGCAGTATTTT. Residues: CASSTDSGSEGDTQYF. Filled out from reference TRBV5-4 and TRBJ2-3, the complete variable domain reads ETGVTQSPTHLIKTRGQQVTLRCSSQSGHNTVSWYQQALGQGPQFIFQYYREEENGRGNFPPRFSGLQFPNYSSELNVNALELDDSALYLCASSTDSGSEGDTQYFGPGTRLTVL.

The sample holds a few counts of this clonotype. The V and J genes are TRBV9 and TRBJ2-1, with D possibly being TRBD2 (6 bases). This CDR3 comprises 14 residues. V dropped 3 bases and J dropped 6 bases, with 13 bases sitting between them. Germline CDR1 reads SGDLS; CDR2 reads YYNGEE. CDR3 DNA: TGTGCCAGCAGCGGGGCTAGCGCCGTCAATGAGCAGTTCTTC. Translated, it gives CASSGASAVNEQFF.

The chain has TRBV7-3 and TRBJ2-3; TRBD1 matches at 10 bases. Germline lookup yields CDR1 SGHTA and CDR2 FQGTGA. The CDR3 is 17 amino acids. V shed 5 bases and J 2 bases; nucleotides not matched to a gene: 10. For the CDR3, the DNA is TGTGCCAGCAGCCTAGGCGAGACAGGGGGCTCCACAGATACGCAGTATTTT. Its protein is CASSLGETGGSTDTQYF.

This clonotype was counted only a few times. This CDR3 reads CASTEGGGGTEGETQYF. The CDR3 region has the DNA TGTGCCAGCACCGAGGGGGGCGGCGGGACAGAAGGAGAGACCCAGTACTTC. The chain uses TRBV25-1 and TRBJ2-5, with D possibly being TRBD1 (7 bases). V was trimmed by 7 bases and J by 4 bases, leaving 25 bases between them. The CDR3 spans 17 residues. Germline CDR1 reads MGHDK; CDR2 reads SYGVNS.

This clonotype was counted many times. V and J are TRBV5-1 and TRBJ2-7; D remains unclear. Germline assignment: CDR1 SGHRS and CDR2 YFSETQ. This CDR3 comprises 15 residues. Deletions cut 0 bases from V and 5 bases from J, with 15 bases between. CDR3: CASSLGLTQPDEQYF. DNA for the CDR3: TGCGCCAGCAGCTTGGGACTCACCCAGCCTGACGAGCAGTACTTC. The whole variable domain, filled in from reference TRBV5-1 and TRBJ2-7, reads KAGVTQTPRYLIKTRGQQVTLSCSPISGHRSVSWYQQTPGQGLQFLFEYFSETQRNKGNFPGRFSGRQFSNSRSEMNVSTLELGDSALYLCASSLGLTQPDEQYFGPGTRLTVT.

This clonotype has only a few counts. The chain employs TRBV9 and TRBJ2-2; a possible D gene is TRBD2 (6 bases). V lost 3 bases to trimming and J lost 4 bases, with 16 bases between them. Per germline, CDR1 SGDLS and CDR2 YYNGEE. The CDR3 is 16 amino acids. CDR3 residues: CASSALERATTGELFF. In nucleotides, the CDR3 is TGTGCCAGCAGCGCCCTTGAGCGGGCGACCACCGGGGAGCTGTTTTTT.

The chain carries TRBV10-3 and TRBJ2-1; possibly TRBD1 for D (6 bases). The CDR3 runs to 13 residues. The germline CDR1 and CDR2 sequences are ENHRY and SYGVKD. V lost 8 bases, J lost 6 bases, and 14 bases lay in between. The CDR3 loop is CAISRVGANEQFF. The CDR3 nucleotides read TGTGCCATCTCCCGGGTGGGGGCCAATGAGCAGTTCTTC.

This clonotype was seen a handful of times. The chain couples TRBV15 to TRBJ2-3; 8 bases align to TRBD1. V dropped 2 bases and J dropped 2; count of bases not matched to a gene: 6. There are 16 residues in the CDR3. Germline CDR1 reads LNHNV; CDR2 reads YYDKDF (reference sequence). The CDR3 protein is CATSRWDRYDTDTQYF. The CDR3 bases are TGTGCCACCAGCAGATGGGACAGGTACGACACAGATACGCAGTATTTT.

This clonotype was seen more than once but under ten times. The V and J genes are TRBV6-8 and TRBJ2-1, with 11 positions matching TRBD2. V lost 8 bases and J lost 7; bases outside the gene matches: 10. The CDR3 extends over 15 amino acids. The germline CDR1 and CDR2 sequences are MNHGY and SAAAGT. The CDR3 sequence: CASGPIAGGGNEQFF. CDR3 bases: TGTGCCAGCGGTCCTATAGCGGGAGGGGGGAATGAGCAGTTCTTC.

The chain combines TRBV5-6 with TRBJ1-4; 10 nucleotides agree with TRBD1. Germline lookup yields CDR1 SGHDT and CDR2 YYEEEE. With V trimmed by 2 bases and J by 8 bases, 9 bases remained unmatched. The CDR3 spans 16 residues. The CDR3 DNA is TGTGCCAGCAGCTTCTACTCCCGGGACAGGGGCGAAAAACTGTTTTTT. Encoded protein: CASSFYSRDRGEKLFF. Filled out from reference TRBV5-6 and TRBJ1-4, the complete variable domain reads DAGVTQSPTHLIKTRGQQVTLRCSPKSGHDTVSWYQQALGQGPQFIFQYYEEEERQRGNFPDRFSGHQFPNYSSELNVNALLLGDSALYLCASSFYSRDRGEKLFFGSGTQLSVL.

This clonotype was recorded many times. This sequence joins TRBV5-4 and TRBJ1-4, with D perhaps TRBD1 (5 bases). The CDR3 contains 13 residues. V was pared by 2 bases and J by 8 bases, with 10 bases between. CDR1 and CDR2 (germline): SGHNT, YYREEE (reference sequence). The CDR3 DNA reads TGTGCCAGCAGCTTTGAGCGGGACGAAAAACTGTTTTTT. It is translated as CASSFERDEKLFF. The complete variable domain, with remaining parts taken from reference TRBV5-4 and TRBJ1-4, reads ETGVTQSPTHLIKTRGQQVTLRCSSQSGHNTVSWYQQALGQGPQFIFQYYREEENGRGNFPPRFSGLQFPNYSSELNVNALELDDSALYLCASSFERDEKLFFGSGTQLSVL.

This clonotype came up many times. The gene calls are TRBV29-1 and TRBJ2-6; the D gene is possibly TRBD1 (6 bases). The V end lost 4 bases, the J end lost 0 bases, and 10 bases lay between the germline ends. The CDR3 sequence is 15 residues long. From germline, CDR1 is SQVTM and CDR2 ANQGSEA. CDR3 loop: CSVVTGFSGANVLTF. CDR3 nucleotides: TGCAGCGTTGTGACAGGTTTCTCTGGGGCCAACGTCCTGACTTTC.

The sample holds many counts of this clonotype. In DNA form, the CDR3 reads TGTGCCAGCAGCCAAGGTAGGGGTTTGACTGAAGCTTTCTTT. As protein: CASSQGRGLTEAFF. The chain carries TRBV3-1 and TRBJ1-1; D might be TRBD1 (5 bases). The germline V gene has CDR1 LGHDT and CDR2 YNNKEL (reference sequence). The CDR3 has 14 residues. V shed 1 base and J shed 5 bases, with 11 bases lying between them.

Written as DNA, the CDR3 is TGCGCCAGCAGCCAAGATCGAACTAGCGGGAGAGGCGAGCAGTACTTC. It is translated as CASSQDRTSGRGEQYF. The V and J genes are TRBV4-3 and TRBJ2-7; 11 bases agree with TRBD2. This CDR3 has 16 residues. In germline, CDR1 is LGHNA, CDR2 YSLEER. V shed 0 bases and J 6 bases; nucleotides not matched to a gene: 7.

The chain uses TRBV28 and TRBJ1-1, with D possibly TRBD1 on 5 matching bases. V lost 6 bases and J lost 6, with 14 bases in between. This CDR3 contains 13 residues. Germline V gene lookup returns CDR1 MDHEN and CDR2 SYDVKM. The CDR3 DNA is TGTGCCAGCAGAGGCAGGGTTGGGCCTGAAGCTTTCTTT. It yields the protein CASRGRVGPEAFF.

This clonotype has at least ten counts. CDR3 DNA: TGTGCCAGCAGTGAAAATCCCAGCGGGAGCCCTCAAGAGACCCAGTACTTC. Amino acids: CASSENPSGSPQETQYF. This chain links TRBV6-1 with TRBJ2-5; 8 positions agree with TRBD2. This CDR3 region has 17 residues. V lost 2 bases and J lost 2; bases outside the gene matches: 10. Germline assignment: CDR1 MNHNS and CDR2 SASEGT.

V gene TRBV30 combines with J gene TRBJ2-7, with TRBD1 matching 11 bases. This CDR3 is 13 amino acids long. CDR1 and CDR2 (germline): GTSNPN, SVGIG (reference sequence). Trimming took 5 bases from V and 6 from J; bases not matched to a gene: 6. For the CDR3, the DNA is TGTGCCTGGGGGGGGACAGGGGGTTCCGAGCAGTACTTC. Its translation is CAWGGTGGSEQYF.

This clonotype has ten or more counts. This sequence joins TRBV6-2 or TRBV6-3 and TRBJ1-1; tentatively, D is TRBD1 (5 bases). This CDR3 is built from 13 residues. Germline CDR1 is MNHEY and CDR2 is SVGEGT. With 6 bases removed from V and 5 bases from J, the gap between germline ends came to 13 bases. CDR3 residues: CASSPHGGTEAFF. Written as DNA, the CDR3 is TGTGCCAGCAGCCCGCATGGGGGGACTGAAGCTTTCTTT.

This clonotype turned up a few times. The rearrangement links TRBV21-1 to TRBJ2-1; the table's D gene call, TRBD1, was not cross checked with the DNA. TRBV21-1 is labeled a pseudogene. This CDR3 has 20 amino acids. The CDR3 region is CASSKEGGQGATSGCNEQFF. In DNA form, the CDR3 reads TGTGCCAGCAGCAAAGAGGGGGGACAGGGGGCAACTAGCGGGTGCAATGAGCAGTTCTTC.

This clonotype has a handful of counts. The rearrangement joins TRBV5-4 to TRBJ1-4, with D hard to call. V lost 0 bases and J 8 bases, leaving 8 bases between the germline ends. CDR1 is SGHNT and CDR2 is YYREEE in the germline V gene (reference sequence). The CDR3 extends over 13 amino acids. The CDR3 reads CASSLDSREKLFF. The CDR3 DNA reads TGTGCCAGCAGCTTGGACTCAAGAGAAAAACTGTTTTTT.

In this sample, this clonotype turned up many times. V usage is TRBV3-1 and J usage is TRBJ2-6; TRBD1 aligns across 7 bases. V shed 4 bases and J 5 bases; nucleotides not matched to a gene: 5. This CDR3 region has 15 residues. Germline CDR1 is LGHDT and CDR2 is YNNKEL (reference sequence). The CDR3 is CASSPGDRRANVLTF. The CDR3 nucleotides are TGTGCCAGCAGCCCTGGGGACAGAAGGGCCAACGTCCTGACTTTC.

This clonotype was picked up a small number of times. V is TRBV10-3 and J is TRBJ2-1; D might be TRBD1 or TRBD2, each matching 6 bases. This CDR3 is built from 15 residues. Per the germline V gene, CDR1 is ENHRY and CDR2 is SYGVKD. Trimming cost V 5 bases and J 6 bases, with 17 bases left between them. CDR3 in amino acids: CAISPDSSGLNEQFF. CDR3 nucleotides: TGTGCCATCAGTCCGGACAGCTCGGGACTCAATGAGCAGTTCTTC.

This chain joins TRBV18 and TRBJ1-2; 9 bases agree with TRBD1. The CDR3 spans 16 residues. Per the germline V gene, CDR1 is KGHSH and CDR2 is LQKENI. Trimming took 1 base from V and 8 from J; bases not matched to a gene: 11. The CDR3 coding sequence is TGTGCCAGCTCACCACGGTTGGACAGGGGTAATAGCGGCTACACCTTC. Its protein product is CASSPRLDRGNSGYTF.

This clonotype has ten or more counts. The rearrangement links TRBV2 to TRBJ1-1; D gene uncertain. Per germline, CDR1 SNHLY and CDR2 FYNNEI. This CDR3 spans 12 amino acids. V shed 1 base and J shed 8 bases, with 8 bases lying between them. CDR3 region: CASSEEAAEAFF. As DNA, the CDR3 is TGTGCCAGCAGTGAAGAGGCAGCCGAAGCTTTCTTT.

This clonotype was detected many times. This chain connects TRBV7-9 to TRBJ2-7; D might be TRBD1 or TRBD2, each matching 7 bases. The V end lost 5 bases, the J end lost 2 bases, and 19 bases lay between the germline ends. Germline V gene sequence: CDR1 SEHNR, CDR2 FQNEAQ (reference sequence). CDR3 length equals 16 residues. DNA of the CDR3: TGTGCCAGCAGCAAAACCCCAGGGGGGGCAACCTACGAGCAGTACTTC. Translation: CASSKTPGGATYEQYF.

The chain combines TRBV6-6 with TRBJ2-2; TRBD2 agrees at 7 bases. CDR1 is MNHNY and CDR2 is SVGAGI in the germline V gene (reference sequence). This CDR3 spans 15 amino acids. V shed 8 bases, J shed 3 bases, and the junction held 9 bases outside the gene matches. The CDR3 spells CASGAGGSYTGELFF. The DNA of the CDR3 is TGTGCCAGCGGGGCCGGGGGGTCGTACACCGGGGAGCTGTTTTTT.

Many counts were recorded for this clonotype. The rearrangement uses TRBV15 and TRBJ2-1, with 9 bases that match TRBD1. V gave up 1 base and J gave up 8 bases; unmatched junction bases: 3. The CDR3 covers 14 residues. In germline, CDR1 is LNHNV, CDR2 YYDKDF (reference sequence). The CDR3 DNA sequence: TGTGCCACCAGCAGAGGGACAGGGGTCGATGAGCAGTTCTTC. This codes for CATSRGTGVDEQFF.